This TCR beta chain is drawn from a study of Graves' ophthalmopathy and Graves' hyperthyroidism (dated by TCRdb to 2017 to 2018). Study-wide context: A patient counted as having stable hyperthyroidism if there was no progression to ophthalmopathy within 18 months of follow-up. To tell Graves' ophthalmopathy apart from Graves' hyperthyroidism, and to predict which patients would progress to ophthalmopathy, the study relied on TCR beta repertoire signatures. In total, around 140 blood samples were TCR-sequenced: some 40 ophthalmopathy, some 72 hyperthyroidism and some 17 hyperthyroidism-to-ophthalmopathy patients. To explore V-J signatures that separate ophthalmopathy from hyperthyroidism, a discovery set of about a hundred patients was enrolled, consisting of about 43 with ophthalmopathy and roughly 57 with stable hyperthyroidism. An independent validation cohort was composed of about 20 hyperthyroidism patients and about 16 patients who later progressed from hyperthyroidism to ophthalmopathy. In over five hyperthyroidism patients, T-cell repertoires of thyroid tissue and blood were compared. Following sampling, methimazole starting at 30 mg daily was administered to hyperthyroidism patients, and high-dose intravenous methylprednisolone was administered to ophthalmopathy patients.

Findings and caveats that apply to the study as a whole: Sample size was not predetermined statistically, and investigators were not blinded to group allocation. Most expanded thyroid clonotypes with a frequency above 0.001 also appeared in blood, which suggests that blood repertoires may reflect the immune response in the thyroid. In cross-validation, the 13-signature model distinguished ophthalmopathy from stable hyperthyroidism with 85% to 90% sensitivity and around 81% specificity, and in the test set the corresponding values were roughly 80% and 76%. In validation, the model predicted ophthalmopathy progression with less than 71% sensitivity and about 77% specificity; about a dozen predicted patients were CT-confirmed with GO in a median of roughly 6.8 months.

For repertoire sequencing, TCR beta CDR3 regions were amplified from RNA transcripts. A first-round RT-PCR used HTBI primers with the Qiagen OneStep RT-PCR kit, followed by a second-round multiplex PCR, size selection and purification. Sequencing of the libraries was carried out on an Illumina HiSeq2000 in paired-end mode with 100 bp reads. The authors' analysis ran thus. Reads were processed with SOAPnuke, discarding reads with adapters, uncalled bases, mean Phred below 15, or no exact constant-primer or identifier match. COPE v1.2.5 was used to merge high-quality paired reads. Clonotypes were defined as unique nucleotide sequences and were aligned to IMGT TRB V, D and J references using MiTCR v1.1. Analysis was restricted to V-J combinations with a frequency above 0.0001, which covered roughly 99% of repertoires. For each V-J combination, a TCR clonal expansion and chaos score was defined as F50 clonal expansion divided by the chaos observed in the TCRdist matrix. Welch's t-statistics and random forest were used to narrow the features down to approximately twelve V-J combinations, which were then fed into a naive Bayes classifier. Thyroid-blood repertoire similarity was quantified with the Morisita-Horn index. Using fastp at Q25 and MiXCR, TCRdb reprocessed the public reads and kept productive beta chains. Rows with a matching CDR3 protein are joined into one entry that keeps the most common DNA and genes. TCRdb's processing, not the study's, gives the V and J calls here. This sample comprises 560,000 or so distinct CDR3 sequences, under 45% of them detected only once. The ten top clones hold about 4% of the sample.

Patients with hyperthyroidism were aged 18 to 65 years, had been newly diagnosed, and had a disease duration of less than 2 months. Patients with other autoimmune diseases, uncontrolled infections, pregnancy or lactation were excluded from the study. Diagnosis relied on clinical symptoms, serum thyroxine, TRAb, thyroid ultrasound and orbital computed tomography. Total RNA was extracted with Trizol reagent and quality-checked on an Agilent 2100 Bioanalyzer. The CDR3 sequence holds 13 residues, the cysteine and phenylalanine included. This entry keeps only the CDR3 DNA: 39 bases, framed from base 1. Trimmed from V: 6 bases; trimmed from J: 7 bases; junction bases lacking a gene match: 7. Reading the germline V gene gives CDR1 SQVTM and CDR2 ANQGSEA. A remark on this clonotype: Its antigen target is currently unknown. It has no much larger one-base neighbor in the sample; base qualities were not kept.

Recombination connected TRBV29-1 to TRBJ1-2; 11 junctional bases match TRBD1. Sequenced sample: peripheral blood or thyroid tissue (not recorded which). The TCR sequence derives from an adult man with Graves' hyperthyroidism. The nucleotide sequence reads as follows: TGCAGCGTAGCCGGGACAGGGGGATCTGGCTACACCTTC. The resulting protein is CSVAGTGGSGYTF.